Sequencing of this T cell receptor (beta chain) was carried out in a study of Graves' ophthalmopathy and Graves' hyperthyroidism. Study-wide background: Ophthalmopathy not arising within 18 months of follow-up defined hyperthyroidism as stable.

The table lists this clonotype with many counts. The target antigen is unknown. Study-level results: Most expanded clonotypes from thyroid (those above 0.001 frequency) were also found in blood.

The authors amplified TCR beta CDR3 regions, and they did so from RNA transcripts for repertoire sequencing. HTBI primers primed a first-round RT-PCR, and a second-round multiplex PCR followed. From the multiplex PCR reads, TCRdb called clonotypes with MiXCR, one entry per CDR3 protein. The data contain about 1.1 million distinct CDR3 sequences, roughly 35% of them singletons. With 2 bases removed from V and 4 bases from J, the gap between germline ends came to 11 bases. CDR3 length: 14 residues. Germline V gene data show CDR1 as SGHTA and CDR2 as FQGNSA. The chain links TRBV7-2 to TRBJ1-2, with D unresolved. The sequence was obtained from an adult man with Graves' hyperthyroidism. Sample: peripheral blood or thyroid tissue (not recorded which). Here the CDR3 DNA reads TGTGCCAGCAGCTTACTGGTTGGTGTCTATGGCTACACCTTC. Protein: CASSLLVGVYGYTF.